This T cell receptor beta chain emerged from a study of CDR3 diversity in severe acne. This CDR3 is built from 12 residues. Trimming shortened V by 5 bases and J by 5 bases, and 7 bases separated the two germline ends. A few counts support this clonotype. TCRdb analysed the PCR reads with MiXCR anew, one entry per CDR3 protein. The data show fewer than 100,000 distinct CDR3 sequences, under 60% seen once. The V call is TRBV12-3 or TRBV12-4, the J call TRBJ1-5; D remains ambiguous. The sample comprised blood. This TCR was sampled from a male donor in good health, without acne. The CDR3 DNA reads as TGTGCCAGCAGTGTGACCTATCAGCCCCAGCATTTT. This sequence encodes CASSVTYQPQHF.